A selection of T cell receptor beta chains follows, all from one sample in a study of blood T cells in healthy people across ages. TCRdb recomputed calls from the 5' RACE reads with MiXCR, one row per CDR3 protein. This sample has more than 900,000 distinct CDR3 sequences; 25% occur once, and the top ten carry around 0.75%. These data were also filed under a second study, of T cells of mothers and their children.

The specimen was blood. These receptors all stem from a girl aged 2-10 years in good health. Both conserved end residues are part of each CDR3. The D gene is left open where the match is weak. Size is stated for part of the rows, as once, few or many counts, or as a class when the clone is expanded.

CDR3 DNA: TGTGCCAGCAGTACGGAAAACAGGGGTTTAGGACTATACGAGCAGTACTTC
CDR3 protein: CASSTENRGLGLYEQYF
clone size: .
D gene: .
V gene: TRBV25-1
J gene: TRBJ2-7

CDR3 DNA: TGCAGCGTTGTAGATTTTAACTATGGCTACACCTTC
CDR3 protein: CSVVDFNYGYTF
clone size: .
D gene: .
V gene: TRBV29-1
J gene: TRBJ1-2

CDR3 DNA: TGTGCCAGCAGCCCCGGGACAGGGCACTCCAAACTGTTTTTT
CDR3 protein: CASSPGTGHSKLFF
clone size: few
D gene: TRBD1
V gene: TRBV9
J gene: TRBJ1-4

CDR3 DNA: TGCGCCAGCAGGGACGGATCCAGCACAGATACGCAGTATTTT
CDR3 protein: CASRDGSSTDTQYF
clone size: few
D gene: .
V gene: TRBV5-1
J gene: TRBJ2-3

CDR3 DNA: TGTGCCAGCAGTGACGGGTTTAGAGACCTCTACAATGAGCAGTTCTTC
CDR3 protein: CASSDGFRDLYNEQFF
clone size: many
D gene: .
V gene: TRBV25-1
J gene: TRBJ2-1

CDR3 DNA: TGTGCCAGCAGTGACAGGACAGGGGTTCGGACTGAAGCTTTCTTT
CDR3 protein: CASSDRTGVRTEAFF
clone size: once
D gene: TRBD1
V gene: TRBV6-5
J gene: TRBJ1-1

CDR3 DNA: TGTGCCAGCAGTCCACGACTAGCGGGAGTCTTCGGGGAGCTGTTTTTT
CDR3 protein: CASSPRLAGVFGELFF
clone size: few
D gene: TRBD2
V gene: TRBV28
J gene: TRBJ2-2

CDR3 DNA: TGTGCCAGCAGTTTAACGGGCTCCTACAATGAGCAGTTCTTC
CDR3 protein: CASSLTGSYNEQFF
clone size: many
D gene: .
V gene: TRBV7-2
J gene: TRBJ2-1

CDR3 DNA: TGTGCCAGCACCCTGAACTCGGGAGTCATCTACGAGCAGTACTTC
CDR3 protein: CASTLNSGVIYEQYF
clone size: few
D gene: .
V gene: TRBV3-1
J gene: TRBJ2-7

CDR3 DNA: TGTGCTAGCAGCCCCGGGGTCAGCCACGGGGTCGGGGAGCTGTTTTTT
CDR3 protein: CASSPGVSHGVGELFF
clone size: few
D gene: .
V gene: TRBV7-7
J gene: TRBJ2-2

CDR3 DNA: TGTGCCAGCAGCTTCAAGCCCACAGGGGGGGTAGCCAAAAACATTCAGTACTTC
CDR3 protein: CASSFKPTGGVAKNIQYF
clone size: .
D gene: .
V gene: TRBV11-2
J gene: TRBJ2-4

CDR3 DNA: TGTGCCAGCAGTTTCGGGTCTATGTCGTACGAGCAGTACTTC
CDR3 protein: CASSFGSMSYEQYF
clone size: .
D gene: .
V gene: TRBV12-3/TRBV12-4
J gene: TRBJ2-7

CDR3 DNA: TGCGCCACCAAAAAGACAGGGCTATCTGGAAACACCATATATTTT
CDR3 protein: CATKKTGLSGNTIYF
clone size: few
D gene: TRBD1
V gene: TRBV10-2
J gene: TRBJ1-3

CDR3 DNA: TGTGCCAGCAGTGACCGGACCTGGACAGGGGCCCTCCAAGAGACCCAGTACTTC
CDR3 protein: CASSDRTWTGALQETQYF
clone size: .
D gene: TRBD1
V gene: TRBV25-1
J gene: TRBJ2-5

CDR3 DNA: TGTGCCGCGTTGAGGAAGGGGAAAGAGACCCAGTACTTC
CDR3 protein: CAALRKGKETQYF
clone size: once
D gene: .
V gene: TRBV6-1
J gene: TRBJ2-5

CDR3 DNA: TGTGCCAGCAGTTTAACTAGGGGAGTAGAACAAGAGACCCAGTACTTC
CDR3 protein: CASSLTRGVEQETQYF
clone size: .
D gene: .
V gene: TRBV12-3/TRBV12-4
J gene: TRBJ2-5

CDR3 DNA: TGCGCCAGCAGCCAGGGTTACAGGGGGCGCGATGAAAAACTGTTTTTT
CDR3 protein: CASSQGYRGRDEKLFF
clone size: few
D gene: TRBD1
V gene: TRBV4-1
J gene: TRBJ1-4

CDR3 DNA: TGTGCCAGCAGTCCCAGGGGAAGTTACACCGGGGAGCTGTTTTTT
CDR3 protein: CASSPRGSYTGELFF
clone size: few
D gene: .
V gene: TRBV14
J gene: TRBJ2-2

CDR3 DNA: TGTGCCAGCGGGGACGGAGACAATGAGCAGTTCTTC
CDR3 protein: CASGDGDNEQFF
clone size: few
D gene: .
V gene: TRBV12-3/TRBV12-4
J gene: TRBJ2-1

CDR3 DNA: TGTGCCAGCAGGGAACCGGGACTAGCGAACAATGAGCAGTTCTTT
CDR3 protein: CASREPGLANNEQFF
clone size: few
D gene: TRBD2
V gene: TRBV28
J gene: TRBJ2-3

CDR3 DNA: TGTGCCAGCAGTTTTGGACAGCGGAGCACAGATACGCAGTATTTT
CDR3 protein: CASSFGQRSTDTQYF
clone size: few
D gene: .
V gene: TRBV28
J gene: TRBJ2-3

CDR3 DNA: TGCAGCGCCGAGGGGGACAGGCTCGGAGAGACCCGGTACTTC
CDR3 protein: CSAEGDRLGETRYF
clone size: few
D gene: TRBD1
V gene: TRBV29-1
J gene: TRBJ2-5

CDR3 DNA: TGCAGCGTTGAAGGGTCGAGCGGCTACACCTTC
CDR3 protein: CSVEGSSGYTF
clone size: .
D gene: .
V gene: TRBV29-1
J gene: TRBJ1-2

CDR3 DNA: TGCGCCAGCAGCCAAGTTCTGACAGGGATAGTGTATGAGCAGTTCTTC
CDR3 protein: CASSQVLTGIVYEQFF
clone size: few
D gene: TRBD1
V gene: TRBV4-1
J gene: TRBJ2-1

CDR3 DNA: TGTGCCAGCAGCGACAGACGGGACATTCAGTACTTC
CDR3 protein: CASSDRRDIQYF
clone size: few
D gene: .
V gene: TRBV11-2
J gene: TRBJ2-4

CDR3 DNA: TGTGCCAGCAGCTCAGGGCAGGGGGAAGAGACCCAGTACTTC
CDR3 protein: CASSSGQGEETQYF
clone size: many
D gene: TRBD1
V gene: TRBV7-8
J gene: TRBJ2-5

CDR3 DNA: TGTGCCAGCAGGCAGGGGGTACAAGAGACCCAGTACTTC
CDR3 protein: CASRQGVQETQYF
clone size: .
D gene: TRBD1
V gene: TRBV12-3/TRBV12-4
J gene: TRBJ2-5

CDR3 DNA: TGTGCCAGCAGCCCCGGTGGGGTAGGGAGTGGCTACACCTTC
CDR3 protein: CASSPGGVGSGYTF
clone size: .
D gene: .
V gene: TRBV7-3
J gene: TRBJ1-2

CDR3 DNA: TGTGCCAGCAGTGAAACTTGGACAGGCAATCAGCCCCAGCATTTT
CDR3 protein: CASSETWTGNQPQHF
clone size: few
D gene: .
V gene: TRBV28
J gene: TRBJ1-5

CDR3 DNA: TGTGCCAGCAGCTTAGGGGAGTTCAACACTGAAGCTTTCTTT
CDR3 protein: CASSLGEFNTEAFF
clone size: .
D gene: .
V gene: TRBV7-9
J gene: TRBJ1-1

CDR3 DNA: TGTGCCAGCAGTGGCAGGGTCTTTGAAAAACTGTTTTTT
CDR3 protein: CASSGRVFEKLFF
clone size: few
D gene: .
V gene: TRBV6-1
J gene: TRBJ1-4

CDR3 DNA: TGTGCCAGCAGCCCCGGGGGGGGGAACTATGGCTACACCTTC
CDR3 protein: CASSPGGGNYGYTF
clone size: few
D gene: .
V gene: TRBV9
J gene: TRBJ1-2

CDR3 DNA: TGTGCCACCAGTGCAGGGAGGCATGGCTACACCTTC
CDR3 protein: CATSAGRHGYTF
clone size: .
D gene: .
V gene: TRBV24-1
J gene: TRBJ1-2

CDR3 DNA: TGTGCCAGCAGTTACCTGACACCATCCTACAGGGTCGCCAAAAACATTCAGTACTTC
CDR3 protein: CASSYLTPSYRVAKNIQYF
clone size: few
D gene: .
V gene: TRBV6-6
J gene: TRBJ2-4

CDR3 DNA: TGTGCCAGCAGCTTTTATTTAGGAGCAGCCTCCTACGAGCAGTACTTC
CDR3 protein: CASSFYLGAASYEQYF
clone size: once
D gene: .
V gene: TRBV11-2
J gene: TRBJ2-7

CDR3 DNA: TGTGCCACCCAGGACAGGGTAGACTACGAGCAGTACTTC
CDR3 protein: CATQDRVDYEQYF
clone size: .
D gene: TRBD1
V gene: TRBV24-1
J gene: TRBJ2-7

CDR3 DNA: TGTGCCAGCAGTTTTGGGGCAGGGAAGGCTTTCTTT
CDR3 protein: CASSFGAGKAFF
clone size: many
D gene: .
V gene: TRBV12-3/TRBV12-4
J gene: TRBJ1-1

CDR3 DNA: TGCAGTTCCCCTCCAGGGATCGGAGAGACCCAGTACTTC
CDR3 protein: CSSPPGIGETQYF
clone size: .
D gene: .
V gene: TRBV20-1
J gene: TRBJ2-5

CDR3 DNA: TGTGCCAGCAGCTTCATACAAGAACAGGGGTTTGGAATGGAGACCCAGTACTTC
CDR3 protein: CASSFIQEQGFGMETQYF
clone size: .
D gene: TRBD1
V gene: TRBV7-8
J gene: TRBJ2-5

CDR3 DNA: TGTGGCCACCACCCGGGAGTGGGTGAGACCCAGTACTTC
CDR3 protein: CGHHPGVGETQYF
clone size: .
D gene: .
V gene: TRBV15
J gene: TRBJ2-5

CDR3 DNA: TGCGCCAGCAGCCAAGAGCCAGCGGGAGGGGGCGACGAGCAGTACTTC
CDR3 protein: CASSQEPAGGGDEQYF
clone size: .
D gene: TRBD2
V gene: TRBV4-1
J gene: TRBJ2-7

CDR3 DNA: TGTGCCAGCAGCCTGCCCGGACGATCCGATACCCTCCACTTT
CDR3 protein: CASSLPGRSDTLHF
clone size: few
D gene: .
V gene: TRBV4-2
J gene: TRBJ1-6

CDR3 DNA: TGCGCCAGCAGCCCAGCCTCAGCGGGAGGCGTAGATACGCAGTATTTT
CDR3 protein: CASSPASAGGVDTQYF
clone size: few
D gene: TRBD2
V gene: TRBV5-1
J gene: TRBJ2-3

CDR3 DNA: TGCGCCAGCAGCTTGTCGCTACCAGGGGATACGCAGTATTTT
CDR3 protein: CASSLSLPGDTQYF
clone size: .
D gene: .
V gene: TRBV5-1
J gene: TRBJ2-3

CDR3 DNA: TGTGCCAGCAGCTTAGGTTCTCGGGAGACCCAGTACTTC
CDR3 protein: CASSLGSRETQYF
clone size: many
D gene: .
V gene: TRBV7-9
J gene: TRBJ2-5

CDR3 DNA: TGTGCCAGCAGCTCGGACGGGGGTTCGAAAGAGACCCAGTACTTC
CDR3 protein: CASSSDGGSKETQYF
clone size: .
D gene: .
V gene: TRBV11-2
J gene: TRBJ2-5

CDR3 DNA: TGCAGTGCTAGAGGAGCGACCATCTACGAGCAGTACTTC
CDR3 protein: CSARGATIYEQYF
clone size: .
D gene: .
V gene: TRBV20-1
J gene: TRBJ2-7